Each of the 22 T cell receptor beta chains below was sequenced from the same sample in a study of cytomegalovirus exposure and HLA in healthy donors. PCR amplification relied on 60 Vbeta primers (plus 13 Jbeta primers). The protocol was immunoSEQ multiplex PCR, while the TCRdb copy is restricted to in-frame clones and leaves out a portion. The table has just over 150,000 clones, around 78% seen once. Sequencing was performed on PBMCs. Source of these receptors: a woman aged 40 to 50 in good health and CMV-seronegative.

The V call is TRBV5-6, the J call TRBJ2-5; 8 bases fit TRBD1. The end of the DNA fits TRBJ2-7 better, so the J call may be wrong. This CDR3 spans 16 amino acids. Germline lookup yields CDR1 SGHDT and CDR2 YYEEEE. This CDR3 reads CASSLVWDRRPYEQYF. Here the CDR3 DNA reads TGTGCCAGCAGCTTGGTGTGGGACAGGAGACCCTACGAGCAGTACTTC.

The V and J genes are TRBV5-1 and TRBJ1-2, with 9 bases identical to TRBD1. There are 15 residues in the CDR3. V trimming: 3 bases; J trimming: 0 bases; junction bases outside the gene matches: 3. Per germline, CDR1 SGHRS and CDR2 YFSETQ. The CDR3 DNA reads as TGCGCCAGCAGCTACGGACAGGGGACTAACTATGGCTACACCTTC. As protein: CASSYGQGTNYGYTF.

This chain joins TRBV27 and TRBJ2-1, with TRBD1 identical over 7 bases. The CDR3 extends over 15 amino acids. The V gene's germline CDR1 is MNHEY and CDR2 SMNVEV (reference sequence). J lost 2 bases, V lost 1 base, and 2 bases had no gene match. CDR3 residues: CASSLLGQTYNEQFF. CDR3 nucleotides: TGTGCCAGCAGTTTATTGGGACAGACCTACAATGAGCAGTTCTTC.

The gene calls are TRBV28 and TRBJ2-2, with 8 bases lining up with TRBD2. The CDR3 spans 15 residues. V was pared by 6 bases and J by 7 bases, with 10 bases of the junction left unmatched. Germline CDR1 is MDHEN and CDR2 is SYDVKM. This CDR3 reads CASSRLERGFGELFF. The CDR3 nucleotides read TGTGCCAGCAGCCGACTTGAGCGGGGGTTCGGGGAGCTGTTTTTT.

J is TRBJ1-1 and V is TRBV5-1; TRBD1 might be the D (5 bases). The germline CDR1 and CDR2 sequences are SGHRS and YFSETQ. The CDR3 length is 15 residues. With 3 bases removed from V and 1 base from J, the gap between germline ends came to 13 bases. CDR3 in amino acids: CASSSVIGGNTEAFF. CDR3 nucleotide sequence: TGCGCCAGCAGCTCAGTCATCGGGGGGAACACTGAAGCTTTCTTT.

V and J are TRBV6-5 and TRBJ2-3, with a possible D match to TRBD2 (6 bases). Trimming took off 10 bases at V and 10 bases at J, with 15 bases between the two ends. The CDR3 covers 11 residues. CDR1 is MNHEY, CDR2 SVGAGI, per germline. The CDR3 coding sequence is TGTGCCACCCATCGCGGCGGGGCGCAGTATTTT. This translates into CATHRGGAQYF.

The chain joins TRBV5-8 to TRBJ2-3; TRBD1 might be the D (6 bases). The germline CDR1 and CDR2 sequences are SGHTS and YDEGEE. Deletions cut 0 bases from V and 1 base from J, with 12 bases between. This CDR3 is built from 16 residues. The DNA of the CDR3 is TGTGCCAGCAGCTTGGAGAGGGCAGGGGGCACAGATACGCAGTATTTT. Its translation is CASSLERAGGTDTQYF.

The chain uses TRBV5-1 and TRBJ1-1, with 7 bases identical to TRBD1. There are 14 residues in the CDR3. V shed 3 bases, J shed 4 bases, and the junction held 6 bases outside the gene matches. Germline V gene sequence: CDR1 SGHRS, CDR2 YFSETQ. DNA for the CDR3: TGCGCCAGCAGCTCGAGACAGGGAGGCACTGAAGCTTTCTTT. It specifies CASSSRQGGTEAFF.

The chain is built from TRBV4-1 and TRBJ2-1, with TRBD2 identical over 11 bases. CDR1 and CDR2 from the germline V gene are MGHRA and YSYEKL. J gave up 3 bases and V 5 bases, and 3 bases lay outside the gene matches. This CDR3 has 15 amino acids. The CDR3, as DNA: TGCGCCAGCAGCGAACTAGCGGGGGTCTACAATGAGCAGTTCTTC. It codes for CASSELAGVYNEQFF.

The table lists this clone with a few counts. The chain combines TRBV6-1 with TRBJ1-2, with D unresolved. Germline V lookup: CDR1 MNHNS, CDR2 SASEGT. Trimming removed 8 bases at V and 6 bases at J, with 16 bases between. The CDR3 length is 13 residues. The CDR3 DNA sequence: TGTGCCAGCGAGGTGGCTCGATGGGATGGCTACACCTTC. This sequence encodes CASEVARWDGYTF.

This clone was observed a handful of times. The chain carries TRBV6-1 and TRBJ2-1; 10 bases fit TRBD2. CDR3 length: 15 residues. Germline V gives CDR1 MNHNS, CDR2 SASEGT. The V gene end was trimmed by 8 bases and the J gene end by 6 bases; junction bases not matched to a gene: 10. The CDR3 loop reads CASRQGLAASNEQFF. For the CDR3, the DNA is TGTGCCAGCCGCCAAGGACTAGCGGCATCCAATGAGCAGTTCTTC.

This clone was recorded once. The J gene is TRBJ2-2, the V gene TRBV27; maybe TRBD1 (5 bases). Trimming pared 2 bases from V and 1 base from J, leaving 11 bases between. Per germline, CDR1 MNHEY and CDR2 SMNVEV (reference sequence). The CDR3 consists of 16 residues. DNA of the CDR3: TGTGCCAGCAGTTTAAAGGTCAGGGTGAACACCGGGGAGCTGTTTTTT. Amino acids: CASSLKVRVNTGELFF.

The rearrangement uses TRBV27 and TRBJ1-1; a weak D match, TRBD1 (6 bases). The CDR3 runs 15 residues. Trimming removed 6 bases at V and 4 bases at J, with 18 bases between. The V gene's germline CDR1 is MNHEY and CDR2 SMNVEV (reference sequence). Here the CDR3 DNA reads TGTGCCAGCAGACGCATGGGGAGGGGGAGCACTGAAGCTTTCTTT. Residues: CASRRMGRGSTEAFF.

J is TRBJ1-2 and V is TRBV10-2, with 10 bases matching TRBD1. V trimming: 6 bases; J trimming: 6 bases; junction bases outside the gene matches: 10. The CDR3 contains 15 residues. Looked up from germline, CDR1 is WSHSY and CDR2 is SAAADI. CDR3 loop: CASREQPGTGDGYTF. The CDR3 DNA sequence: TGCGCCAGCAGAGAACAACCCGGGACAGGGGATGGCTACACCTTC.

This clone came up a few times. The V call is TRBV4-1, the J call TRBJ2-6; 11 bases are shared with TRBD1. This CDR3 is 18 amino acids long. Per germline, CDR1 MGHRA and CDR2 YSYEKL. Trimming cost V 3 bases and J 3 bases; bases outside gene matches: 7. CDR3 sequence: CASSHQGQGAGGANVLTF. The CDR3 region has the DNA TGCGCCAGCAGCCACCAAGGACAGGGGGCTGGTGGGGCCAACGTCCTGACTTTC.

The chain uses TRBV18 and TRBJ2-1, with 7 nucleotides matching TRBD1. The CDR3 covers 14 residues. Germline trimming cut 3 bases from V and 5 bases from J; bases unmatched to any gene: 4. CDR1 and CDR2 (germline): KGHSH, LQKENI. The CDR3 DNA reads as TGTGCCAGCTCACCGGGACAGCCGGACAATGAGCAGTTCTTC. Protein sequence: CASSPGQPDNEQFF.

This clone was seen a few times. This rearrangement joins TRBV2 to TRBJ2-5; 11 bases map to TRBD2. The ends lost 5 bases at V and 1 base at J; junction bases unmatched: 3. Looked up from germline, CDR1 is SNHLY and CDR2 is FYNNEI. This CDR3 spans 15 amino acids. The CDR3 nucleotides read TGTGCCAGCAGTCCTGGGACTAGCGGCCAAGAGACCCAGTACTTC. This codes for CASSPGTSGQETQYF.

This chain joins TRBV27 and TRBJ2-7; D is possibly TRBD2 (5 bases). The CDR3 totals 15 residues. Trimming stripped 6 bases from V and 2 bases from J, with 17 bases between. CDR1 is MNHEY and CDR2 is SMNVEV in the germline V gene (reference sequence). The CDR3 protein is CASSLGGGRTYEQYF. The CDR3 DNA reads as TGTGCCAGCAGCCTCGGAGGCGGGCGGACCTACGAGCAGTACTTC.

The CDR3 DNA follows: TGTGCCAGCAGCCAAGATCAGGGACTAGCGGGGATTAGCACAGATACGCAGTATTTT. This encodes CASSQDQGLAGISTDTQYF. The rearrangement uses TRBV4-2 and TRBJ2-3, with 13 bases fitting TRBD2. CDR1 and CDR2 (germline): LGHNA, YNFKEQ. V shed 0 bases and J 0 bases; nucleotides not matched to a gene: 6. The CDR3 loop spans 19 amino acids.

V usage is TRBV4-1 and J usage is TRBJ2-3; D might be TRBD2 (7 bases). The V end lost 1 base, the J end lost 3 bases, and 11 bases lay between the germline ends. The CDR3 runs 15 residues. Germline V gene sequence: CDR1 MGHRA, CDR2 YSYEKL. CDR3 DNA: TGCGCCAGCAGCCAAGTCGGGGGGCGAACAGATACGCAGTATTTT. This codes for CASSQVGGRTDTQYF.

This clone has a handful of counts. This chain joins TRBV13 and TRBJ2-1; D unresolved. The V end was cut by 3 bases, the J end by 9 bases, with 6 bases between. CDR1 PRHDT and CDR2 FYEKMQ come from the germline V gene (reference sequence). This CDR3 is 11 amino acids long. The CDR3 reads CASSFSGEQFF. For the CDR3, the DNA is TGTGCCAGCAGCTTCTCCGGTGAGCAGTTCTTC.

The gene calls are TRBV7-8 and TRBJ2-5, with 8 bases matching TRBD2. Germline V gene sequence: CDR1 SGHVS, CDR2 FQNEAQ. The CDR3 length is 15 residues. V lost 1 base, J lost 5 bases, and 6 bases stayed unmatched. CDR3 in amino acids: CASSLDGGAGETQYF. The CDR3 DNA reads as TGTGCCAGCAGCTTAGACGGGGGGGCTGGGGAGACCCAGTACTTC.